One and the same sample provided the 5 T cell receptor beta chains below, sequenced in a study of OX40 agonist ivuxolimab in advanced cancers. Produced via immunoSEQ multiplex PCR; TCRdb's table is partial and in-frame only. Seen here are roughly 57,000 clones, approximately 79% observed once, and the top ten hold 2% to 3%. This material consisted of CD4+ or CD8+ T cells sorted from blood, taken in a trial of the OX40 agonist ivuxolimab. Source of these receptors: an adult with an advanced solid tumor such as melanoma, head and neck, liver or kidney cancer.

The J gene is TRBJ2-1, the V gene TRBV19; TRBD2 agrees at 10 bases. Germline CDR1 reads LNHDA; CDR2 reads SQIVND (reference sequence). Trimming cost V 2 bases and J 8 bases; bases outside gene matches: 3. The CDR3 consists of 14 residues. The CDR3 here is CASSISGGADEQFF. The CDR3 DNA reads TGTGCCAGTAGTATAAGCGGGGGGGCCGATGAGCAGTTCTTC.

This chain uses TRBV6-1 with TRBJ2-7; TRBD1 might be the D (6 bases). The germline V and J ends were trimmed by 10 bases and 7 bases, with 20 bases remaining between them. The CDR3 loop spans 13 amino acids. CDR1 is MNHNS and CDR2 is SASEGT in the germline V gene. CDR3 DNA: TGTGCCACCACACCTACAGGGCCAGGGGAGCAGTACTTC. Protein sequence: CATTPTGPGEQYF.

This clone showed up just once. The chain carries TRBV4-1 and TRBJ1-5, with D perhaps matching TRBD1 (5 bases). Trimming stripped 0 bases from V and 1 base from J, with 13 bases between. CDR1 is MGHRA, CDR2 YSYEKL, per germline. The CDR3 has 17 amino acids. This CDR3 reads CASSQDFRPGSNQPQHF. The CDR3 DNA sequence: TGCGCCAGCAGCCAAGATTTTCGTCCAGGGAGCAATCAGCCCCAGCATTTT.

The V and J genes are TRBV5-1 and TRBJ1-4; 8 nucleotides agree with TRBD1. Germline V gene sequence: CDR1 SGHRS, CDR2 YFSETQ. The CDR3 has 16 residues. V gave up 1 base and J gave up 0 bases; unmatched junction bases: 2. CDR3 amino acids: CASSLPDRATNEKLFF. The CDR3 DNA is TGCGCCAGCAGCTTGCCGGACAGGGCAACTAATGAAAAACTGTTTTTT.

This chain joins TRBV5-5 and TRBJ2-3; D is ambiguous. With 4 bases removed from V and 7 bases from J, the gap between germline ends came to 16 bases. Per the germline V gene, CDR1 is SGHKS and CDR2 is YYEKEE (reference sequence). CDR3 length equals 14 residues. The CDR3 DNA sequence: TGTGCCAGCAGCCCGAGCCTAGACCGTCATACGCAGTATTTT. It specifies CASSPSLDRHTQYF.